This TCR beta chain appears in the sequencing data of a study of blood T cell repertoires in COVID-19. Across the study: The United States, Italy and Spain were the sources of the acute and convalescent COVID-19 samples. PBMCs, B-cell-depleted T cells, or T cells were the source of the cDNA or gDNA that made up the material.

As processed by the authors: Estimation of nucleated cell counts relied on the amplification of reference gene primers. Method: immunoSEQ multiplex PCR; TCRdb's copy keeps in-frame clones and lacks some. V and J calls and clone size follow that table, whereas D and trimming were derived from the DNA. Of 170,000 or so clones detected, approximately 91% appear once; the ten largest clones hold around 0.5%. The junction had 9 bases not matched to a gene; V was cut back by 4 bases and J by 1 base. Germline lookup yields CDR1 SGHRS and CDR2 YFSETQ. CDR3 size: 16 residues. V is TRBV5-1 and J is TRBJ2-3; 7 nucleotides agree with TRBD2. The source is a man aged 50-60 years with acute or convalescent COVID-19. The source material was peripheral blood. DNA for the CDR3: TGCGCCAGCAGCACTCCGGGGGGAACGCGCACAGATACGCAGTATTTT. This translates into CASSTPGGTRTDTQYF. The full variable domain, in which reference TRBV5-1 and TRBJ2-3 provide the parts outside the CDR3, is KAGVTQTPRYLIKTRGQQVTLSCSPISGHRSVSWYQQTPGQGLQFLFEYFSETQRNKGNFPGRFSGRQFSNSRSEMNVSTLELGDSALYLCASSTPGGTRTDTQYFGPGTRLTVL.